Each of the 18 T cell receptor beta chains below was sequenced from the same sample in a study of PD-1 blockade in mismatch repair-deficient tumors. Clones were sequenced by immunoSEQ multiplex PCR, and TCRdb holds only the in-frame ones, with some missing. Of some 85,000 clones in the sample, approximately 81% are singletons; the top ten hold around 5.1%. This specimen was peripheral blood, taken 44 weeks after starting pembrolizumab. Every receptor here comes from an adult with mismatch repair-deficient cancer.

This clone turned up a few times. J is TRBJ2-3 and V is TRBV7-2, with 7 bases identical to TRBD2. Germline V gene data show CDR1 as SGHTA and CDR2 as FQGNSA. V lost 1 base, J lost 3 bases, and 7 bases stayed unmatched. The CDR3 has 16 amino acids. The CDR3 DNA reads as TGTGCCAGCAGCTTAGGTACAGGCGGGAGAACAGATACGCAGTATTTT. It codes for CASSLGTGGRTDTQYF.

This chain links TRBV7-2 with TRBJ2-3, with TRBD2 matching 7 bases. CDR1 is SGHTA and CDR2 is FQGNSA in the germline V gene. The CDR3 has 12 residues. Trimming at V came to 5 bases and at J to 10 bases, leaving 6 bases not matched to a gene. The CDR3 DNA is TGTGCCAGCAGCATGGGGGGGACTTCGCAGTATTTT. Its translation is CASSMGGTSQYF.

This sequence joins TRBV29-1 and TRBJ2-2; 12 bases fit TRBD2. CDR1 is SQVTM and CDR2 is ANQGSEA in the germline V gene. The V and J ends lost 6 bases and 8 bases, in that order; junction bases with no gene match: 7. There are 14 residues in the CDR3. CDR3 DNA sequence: TGCAGCGTCGAGACTAGCGGGAGTCGTGGGGAGCTGTTTTTT. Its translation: CSVETSGSRGELFF.

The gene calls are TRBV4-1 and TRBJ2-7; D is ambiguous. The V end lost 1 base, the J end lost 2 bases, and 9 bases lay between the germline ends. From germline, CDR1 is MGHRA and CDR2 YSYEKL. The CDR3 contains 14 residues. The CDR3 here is CASSQVGRTYEQYF. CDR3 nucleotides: TGCGCCAGCAGCCAAGTCGGCAGAACCTACGAGCAGTACTTC.

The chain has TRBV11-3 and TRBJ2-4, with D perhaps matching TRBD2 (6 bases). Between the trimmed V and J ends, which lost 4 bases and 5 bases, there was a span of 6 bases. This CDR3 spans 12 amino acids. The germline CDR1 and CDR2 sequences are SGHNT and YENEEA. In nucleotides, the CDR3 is TGTGCCAGCAGCTGGGGGGAAAACATTCAGTACTTC. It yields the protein CASSWGENIQYF.

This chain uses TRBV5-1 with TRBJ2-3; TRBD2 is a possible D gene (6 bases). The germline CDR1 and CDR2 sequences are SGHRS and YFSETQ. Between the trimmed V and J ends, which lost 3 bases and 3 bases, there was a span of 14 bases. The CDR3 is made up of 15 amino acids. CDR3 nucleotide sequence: TGCGCCAGCAGCTGGAGCGGGTCAGGGACAGATACGCAGTATTTT. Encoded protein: CASSWSGSGTDTQYF. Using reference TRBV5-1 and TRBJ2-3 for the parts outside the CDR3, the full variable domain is KAGVTQTPRYLIKTRGQQVTLSCSPISGHRSVSWYQQTPGQGLQFLFEYFSETQRNKGNFPGRFSGRQFSNSRSEMNVSTLELGDSALYLCASSWSGSGTDTQYFGPGTRLTVL.

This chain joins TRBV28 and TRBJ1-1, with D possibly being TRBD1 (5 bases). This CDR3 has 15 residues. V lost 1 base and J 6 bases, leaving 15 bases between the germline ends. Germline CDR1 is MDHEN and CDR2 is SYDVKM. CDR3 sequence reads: CASSLSGQFKSEAFF. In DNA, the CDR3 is TGTGCCAGCAGTTTATCGGGGCAGTTTAAGTCTGAAGCTTTCTTT.

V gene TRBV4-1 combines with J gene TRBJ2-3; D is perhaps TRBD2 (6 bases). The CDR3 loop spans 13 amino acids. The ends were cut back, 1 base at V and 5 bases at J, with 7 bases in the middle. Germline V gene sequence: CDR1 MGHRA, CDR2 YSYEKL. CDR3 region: CASSQVGGDTQYF. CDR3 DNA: TGCGCCAGCAGCCAAGTGGGAGGAGATACGCAGTATTTT.

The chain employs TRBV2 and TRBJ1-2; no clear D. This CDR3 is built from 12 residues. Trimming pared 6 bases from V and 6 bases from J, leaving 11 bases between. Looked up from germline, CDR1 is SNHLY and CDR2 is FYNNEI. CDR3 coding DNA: TGTGCCAGCAGCTCCCGAGGAGATGGCTACACCTTC. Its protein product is CASSSRGDGYTF.

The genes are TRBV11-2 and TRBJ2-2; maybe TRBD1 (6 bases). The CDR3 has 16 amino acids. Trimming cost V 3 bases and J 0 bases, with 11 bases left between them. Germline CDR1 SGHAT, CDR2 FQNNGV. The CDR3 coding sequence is TGTGCCAGCAGCTTTAGGGGGACCTCGAACACCGGGGAGCTGTTTTTT. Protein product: CASSFRGTSNTGELFF.

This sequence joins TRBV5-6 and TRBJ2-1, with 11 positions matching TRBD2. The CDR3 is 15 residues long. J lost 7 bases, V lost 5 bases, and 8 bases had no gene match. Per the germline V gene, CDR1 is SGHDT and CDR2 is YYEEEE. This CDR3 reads CASSPLAGVLNEQFF. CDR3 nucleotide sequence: TGTGCCAGCAGTCCACTAGCGGGAGTATTGAATGAGCAGTTCTTC.

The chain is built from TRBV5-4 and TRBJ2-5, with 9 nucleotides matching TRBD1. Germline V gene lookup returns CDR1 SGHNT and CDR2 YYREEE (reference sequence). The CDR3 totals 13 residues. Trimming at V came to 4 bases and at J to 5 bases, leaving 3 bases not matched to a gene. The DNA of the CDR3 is TGTGCCAGCAGCACCGGACAGGGGGAGACCCAGTACTTC. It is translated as CASSTGQGETQYF.

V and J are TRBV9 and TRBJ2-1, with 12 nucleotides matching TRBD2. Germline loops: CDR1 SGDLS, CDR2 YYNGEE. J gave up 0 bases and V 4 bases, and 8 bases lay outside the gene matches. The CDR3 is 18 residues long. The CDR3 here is CASSTRTSGVSSYNEQFF. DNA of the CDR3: TGTGCCAGCAGCACACGGACTAGCGGGGTAAGCTCCTACAATGAGCAGTTCTTC.

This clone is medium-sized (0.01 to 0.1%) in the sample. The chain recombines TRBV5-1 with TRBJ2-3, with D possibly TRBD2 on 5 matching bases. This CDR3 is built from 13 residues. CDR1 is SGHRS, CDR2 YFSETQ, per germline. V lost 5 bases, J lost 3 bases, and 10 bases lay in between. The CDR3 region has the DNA TGCGCCAGCAGTCAGGACTTTACAGATACGCAGTATTTT. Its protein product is CASSQDFTDTQYF.

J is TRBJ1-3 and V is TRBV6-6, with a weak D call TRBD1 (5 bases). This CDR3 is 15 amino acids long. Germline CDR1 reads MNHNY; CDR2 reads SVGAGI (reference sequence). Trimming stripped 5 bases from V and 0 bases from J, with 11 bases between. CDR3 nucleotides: TGTGCCAGCAGTCCGGGACGCCTCTCTGGAAACACCATATATTTT. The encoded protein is CASSPGRLSGNTIYF.

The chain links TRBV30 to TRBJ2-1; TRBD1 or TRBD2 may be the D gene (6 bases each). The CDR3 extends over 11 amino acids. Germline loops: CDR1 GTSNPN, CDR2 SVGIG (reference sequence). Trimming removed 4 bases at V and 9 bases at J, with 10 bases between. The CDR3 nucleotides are TGTGCCTGGACTGGAGGGGGTGAGCAGTTCTTC. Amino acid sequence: CAWTGGGEQFF. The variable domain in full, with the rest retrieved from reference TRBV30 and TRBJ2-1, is SQTIHQWPATLVQPVGSPLSLECTVEGTSNPNLYWYRQAAGRGLQLLFYSVGIGQISSEVPQNLSASRPQDRQFILSSKKLLLSDSGFYLCAWTGGGEQFFGPGTRLTVL.

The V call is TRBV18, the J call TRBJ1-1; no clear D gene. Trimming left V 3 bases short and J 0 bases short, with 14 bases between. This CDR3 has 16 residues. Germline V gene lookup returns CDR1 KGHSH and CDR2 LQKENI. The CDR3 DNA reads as TGTGCCAGCTCACCCGGTCGCATAGGGTTGAACACTGAAGCTTTCTTT. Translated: CASSPGRIGLNTEAFF. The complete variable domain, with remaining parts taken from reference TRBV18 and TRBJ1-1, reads NAGVMQNPRHLVRRRGQEARLRCSPMKGHSHVYWYRQLPEEGLKFMVYLQKENIIDESGMPKERFSAEFPKEGPSILRIQQVVRGDSAAYFCASSPGRIGLNTEAFFGQGTRLTVV.

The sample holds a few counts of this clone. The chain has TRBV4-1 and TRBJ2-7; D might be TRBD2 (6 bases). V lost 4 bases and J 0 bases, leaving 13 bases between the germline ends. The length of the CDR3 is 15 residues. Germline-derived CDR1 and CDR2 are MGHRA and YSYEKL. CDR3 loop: CASSPRGSGSYEQYF. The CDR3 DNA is TGCGCCAGCAGCCCCCGGGGTAGCGGCTCCTACGAGCAGTACTTC.